These T cell receptor beta chains were read from a single sample in a study of control samples from healthy donors and cancer patients. TCRdb's copy holds only in-frame clones and misses some; the assay was immunoSEQ multiplex PCR. The sample shows 95,000 to 150,000 clones, more than 80% of them seen only once. Sequencing was carried out using blood. The receptor set was obtained from a man aged 45-60 years in good health. CDR3s include the opening cysteine and the closing phenylalanine or tryptophan. Each record gives: V gene, clone size, J gene, D gene, CDR3 DNA, CDR3 protein. D genes are given only for firm matches. Size is stated for part of the rows, as once, few or many counts, or as a class when the clone is expanded.

TRBV5-1	NA	TRBJ2-7	TRBD1	TGCGCCAGCAGCTTGTATGGGGCAGGGGGCCCCTACGAGCAGTACTTC	CASSLYGAGGPYEQYF
TRBV18	NA	TRBJ1-1	TRBD1	TGTGCCAGCTCAAATCGGCGAACCGGGACAGGGGGGAAGAACACTGAAGCTTTCTTT	CASSNRRTGTGGKNTEAFF
TRBV27	NA	TRBJ1-1	NA	TGTGCCAGCAGTTCTATCCCCTCGGGCCCAGAAGCTTTCTTT	CASSSIPSGPEAFF
TRBV5-4	NA	TRBJ1-2	NA	TGTGCCAGCAGCCCCAGTAATGACTATGGCTACACCTTC	CASSPSNDYGYTF
TRBV7-8	once	TRBJ1-1	NA	TGTGCCAGCAGCTTCTCCGGGGACACTGAAGCTTTCTTT	CASSFSGDTEAFF
TRBV23-1	NA	TRBJ1-1	NA	TGCGCCAGCAGTCGAAATCAGAACACTGAAGCTTTCTTT	CASSRNQNTEAFF
TRBV6-5	NA	TRBJ1-1	NA	TGTGCCAGCAGTTACGGGGGTCTGAACACTGAAGCTTTCTTT	CASSYGGLNTEAFF
TRBV5-1	NA	TRBJ1-3	NA	TGCGCCAGCAGCTTGGGAGACTGGTCTGGAAACACCATATATTTT	CASSLGDWSGNTIYF
TRBV28	NA	TRBJ1-6	TRBD1	TGTGCCAGCAGTTCTGGACAGGGAAATAATTCACCCCTCCACTTT	CASSSGQGNNSPLHF
TRBV19	NA	TRBJ1-5	NA	TGTGCCAGTAGTCACCGAGGTGGCTATGGACAGCCCCAGCATTTT	CASSHRGGYGQPQHF
TRBV3-1/TRBV3-2	NA	TRBJ1-2	NA	TGTGCCAGCAGCCAAGTGCGGGGGAAGGGGGGCTACACCTTC	CASSQVRGKGGYTF
TRBV29-1	once	TRBJ1-1	NA	TGCAGCGTTATTCAGAACACTGAAGCTTTCTTT	CSVIQNTEAFF
TRBV2	NA	TRBJ1-1	NA	TGTGCCAGCATCGAACTGGATCGGAACACTGAAGCTTTCTTT	CASIELDRNTEAFF
TRBV6-4	NA	TRBJ2-7	TRBD1	TGTGCCAGCAGTCCTAGTGGACAGGGGCTTCGCGAGCAGTACTTC	CASSPSGQGLREQYF
TRBV5-1	NA	TRBJ1-1	NA	TGCGCCAGCAGCTTGGCTGCGGGAGGGGGGACTGAAGCTTTCTTT	CASSLAAGGGTEAFF
TRBV5-1	NA	TRBJ1-6	TRBD1	TGCGCCAGCAGCTCAATACAGGGGTCACCCCTCCACTTT	CASSSIQGSPLHF
TRBV11-2	NA	TRBJ1-1	NA	TGTGCCAGCGGCGGACAGAGAAACACTGAAGCTTTCTTT	CASGGQRNTEAFF
TRBV27	NA	TRBJ1-1	NA	TGTGCCAGCAGCTTCACGAACACTGAAGCTTTCTTT	CASSFTNTEAFF
TRBV4-3	NA	TRBJ1-6	NA	TGCGCCAGCAGCCAGGGGGTGGGGGCCAGGGGTTCACCCCTCCACTTT	CASSQGVGARGSPLHF
TRBV19	NA	TRBJ2-2	TRBD1	TGTGCCAGTAGTATGGGACAGACCACCGGGGAGCTGTTTTTT	CASSMGQTTGELFF
TRBV9	NA	TRBJ2-2	TRBD2	TGTGCCAGCAGCTTTAGCGGGGGGGCCGCCGGGGAGCTGTTTTTT	CASSFSGGAAGELFF
TRBV3-1/TRBV3-2	few	TRBJ2-7	NA	TGTGCCAGCAGCCAGGGGGCGCCGGTCCACGAGCAGTACTTC	CASSQGAPVHEQYF
TRBV29-1	NA	TRBJ2-7	NA	TGCAGCCCCCGTGGAGGGGGTCCCCCCTACGAGCAGTACTTC	CSPRGGGPPYEQYF
TRBV7-6	NA	TRBJ1-1	TRBD1	TGTGCCAGCAGCTTAGGGACAGGGATGAACACTGAAGCTTTCTTT	CASSLGTGMNTEAFF
TRBV27	NA	TRBJ2-2	TRBD2	TGTGCCAGCAGTTGGCGGCTAGCGGGGGGGCCGAACACCGGGGAGCTGTTTTTT	CASSWRLAGGPNTGELFF